These T cell receptor beta chains were read from a single sample in a study of cytomegalovirus exposure and HLA in healthy donors. Clones were sequenced by immunoSEQ multiplex PCR, and TCRdb holds only the in-frame ones, with some missing. The table records some 170,000 clones, 85% to 90% of them present only once. The source material was PBMCs. The receptors stem from a woman in her 30s in good health and CMV-seronegative. The CDR3 runs from the conserved cysteine through the conserved F or W. Each record gives: V gene, J gene, CDR3 protein.

v_gene: TRBV29-1; j_gene: TRBJ2-7; CDR3aa: CSVHRAGEQYF
v_gene: TRBV6-6; j_gene: TRBJ1-3; CDR3aa: CASSSAGSGNTIYF
v_gene: TRBV5-4; j_gene: TRBJ2-1; CDR3aa: CASSLVPGNPYNEQFF
v_gene: TRBV5-5; j_gene: TRBJ1-5; CDR3aa: CASSPVRSGVQPQHF
v_gene: TRBV27; j_gene: TRBJ2-7; CDR3aa: CASSSSGTSYEQYF
v_gene: TRBV5-6; j_gene: TRBJ1-1; CDR3aa: CASSSETAWNTEAFF
v_gene: TRBV19; j_gene: TRBJ2-7; CDR3aa: CASSIDRAYEQYF
v_gene: TRBV19; j_gene: TRBJ2-7; CDR3aa: CASSSPGQSSYEQYF
v_gene: TRBV25-1; j_gene: TRBJ2-7; CDR3aa: CASSFGRGYEQYF
v_gene: TRBV7-9; j_gene: TRBJ2-1; CDR3aa: CASRRTSGYNEQFF
v_gene: TRBV5-4; j_gene: TRBJ2-1; CDR3aa: CASSLQGWTVNEQFF
v_gene: TRBV6-6; j_gene: TRBJ1-4; CDR3aa: CASRETGLIEKLFF
v_gene: TRBV19; j_gene: TRBJ1-5; CDR3aa: CASTGTNIRPQHF
v_gene: TRBV30; j_gene: TRBJ2-6; CDR3aa: CAWRRGRALSGANVLTF
v_gene: TRBV5-4; j_gene: TRBJ1-1; CDR3aa: CASSLSVGEMNTEAFF
v_gene: TRBV4-3; j_gene: TRBJ1-1; CDR3aa: CASSQGRRGNTEAFF
v_gene: TRBV11-3; j_gene: TRBJ2-3; CDR3aa: CASSLDCGGILCDTQYF
v_gene: TRBV9; j_gene: TRBJ1-1; CDR3aa: CASSGLGTGGTEAFF
v_gene: TRBV6-5; j_gene: TRBJ2-3; CDR3aa: CASSSSTDTQYF
v_gene: TRBV5-1; j_gene: TRBJ2-1; CDR3aa: CASSLTGGYNEQFF
v_gene: TRBV9; j_gene: TRBJ2-1; CDR3aa: CASSGTSSYNEQFF
v_gene: TRBV7-9; j_gene: TRBJ2-7; CDR3aa: CASSRNPTGGTDEQYF
v_gene: TRBV25-1; j_gene: TRBJ1-2; CDR3aa: CASSEYAGAGYTF
v_gene: TRBV11-2; j_gene: TRBJ1-6; CDR3aa: CASSLVGGPPYGNSPLHF
v_gene: TRBV5-1; j_gene: TRBJ2-7; CDR3aa: CASSLSPGQGSYEQYF
v_gene: TRBV7-9; j_gene: TRBJ2-2; CDR3aa: CASSLVASGGTGELFF
v_gene: TRBV5-1; j_gene: TRBJ2-1; CDR3aa: CASSLLAGGLNEQFF
v_gene: TRBV30; j_gene: TRBJ1-5; CDR3aa: CAWSRQGYQPQHF
v_gene: TRBV7-9; j_gene: TRBJ1-5; CDR3aa: CASSLGQTSNQPQHF
v_gene: TRBV5-1; j_gene: TRBJ2-3; CDR3aa: CASSGRTGGNSDTQYF
v_gene: TRBV30; j_gene: TRBJ1-1; CDR3aa: CAWATENTEAFF
v_gene: TRBV6-4; j_gene: TRBJ2-1; CDR3aa: CASSDSDGGAEYSNEQFF
v_gene: TRBV13; j_gene: TRBJ2-7; CDR3aa: CASSLDGSGSYEQYF
v_gene: TRBV29-1; j_gene: TRBJ2-3; CDR3aa: CSVDGLAERKGTDTQYF
v_gene: TRBV6-6; j_gene: TRBJ2-3; CDR3aa: CASSRNPTDTQYF